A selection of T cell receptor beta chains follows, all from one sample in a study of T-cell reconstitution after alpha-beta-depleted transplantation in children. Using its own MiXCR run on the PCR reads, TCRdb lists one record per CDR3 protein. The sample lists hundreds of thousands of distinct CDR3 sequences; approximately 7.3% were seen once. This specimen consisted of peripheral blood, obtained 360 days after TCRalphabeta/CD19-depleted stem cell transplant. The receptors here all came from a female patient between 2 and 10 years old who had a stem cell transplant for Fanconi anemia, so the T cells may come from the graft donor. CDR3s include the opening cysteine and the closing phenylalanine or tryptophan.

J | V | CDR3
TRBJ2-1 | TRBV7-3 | CASSRRQGAYNEQFF
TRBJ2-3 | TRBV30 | CAWSVWGLGTDTQYF
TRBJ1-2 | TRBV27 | CASSLSPGGNGYTF
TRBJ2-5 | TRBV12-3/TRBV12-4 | CASSPARFGETQYF
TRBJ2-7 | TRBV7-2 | CASSRRGGSYEQYF
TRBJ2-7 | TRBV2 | CASSELAGLEQYF
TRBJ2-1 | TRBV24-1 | CATSDPRPSGGVNEQFF
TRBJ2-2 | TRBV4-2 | CASSQAPAANTGELFF
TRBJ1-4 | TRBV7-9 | CALHDRVDEKLFF
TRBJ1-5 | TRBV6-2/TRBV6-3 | CASSFPGDQPQHF
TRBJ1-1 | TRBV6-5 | CASSYSLLANTEAFF
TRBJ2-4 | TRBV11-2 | CASSLEGTPSGGAKNIQYF